Listed here are 11 T cell receptor beta chains from one sample, sequenced in a study of CD8 T cells in ankylosing spondylitis. MiXCR was run by TCRdb on the 5' RACE reads, yielding one entry per CDR3 protein. The data show about 540,000 distinct CDR3 sequences, with roughly 13% seen just once and approximately 6.3% held by the top ten. Whole-study results and caveats: A motif in TCR beta, a set of several highly homologous variants, appeared characteristic of ankylosing spondylitis blood.

Their antigen targets remain unknown. The material sequenced was blood, either unsorted or a sorted T cell fraction (not recorded which). Receptors were obtained from a male donor with ankylosing spondylitis.

This clonotype was seen ten or more times. The rearrangement links TRBV10-3 to TRBJ2-1; TRBD1 aligns across 7 bases. Germline V CDR1 and CDR2: ENHRY, SYGVKD. The CDR3 is 15 residues long. Trimming cost V 6 bases and J 0 bases; bases outside gene matches: 5. The CDR3 region has the DNA TGTGCCATCAGATCGACAGGGAGCTCCTACAATGAGCAGTTCTTC. This translates into CAIRSTGSSYNEQFF.

V is TRBV12-2 and J is TRBJ2-2. TRBV12-2 is classified as a pseudogene. The length of the CDR3 is 18 residues. Here the CDR3 reads CASRLALRYARISGELFF. In DNA, the CDR3 is TGTGCAAGTCGCTTAGCGCTTAGATATGCCCGAATCTCCGGGGAGCTGTTTTTT.

V and J are TRBV27 and TRBJ2-3, with D possibly matching TRBD2 (6 bases). Germline assignment: CDR1 MNHEY and CDR2 SMNVEV (reference sequence). V was cut by 3 bases and J by 4 bases, with 14 bases left in between. The CDR3 has 15 residues. For the CDR3, the DNA is TGTGCCAGCAGTTTTTCCCTCGGGGGAGCAGATACGCAGTATTTT. The encoded protein is CASSFSLGGADTQYF.

This chain links TRBV7-9 with TRBJ2-5, with D perhaps matching TRBD2 (7 bases). The V gene's germline CDR1 is SEHNR and CDR2 FQNEAQ (reference sequence). V lost 5 bases and J 2 bases, leaving 15 bases between the germline ends. There are 15 residues in the CDR3. In DNA form, the CDR3 reads TGTGCCAGCAGCCCAGGGGAGGGTAGACAAGAGACCCAGTACTTC. Its protein product is CASSPGEGRQETQYF.

The chain links TRBV5-1 to TRBJ2-7; D is uncertain. Germline CDR1 is SGHRS and CDR2 is YFSETQ. CDR3 size: 13 residues. V lost 4 bases and J lost 2, with 10 bases in between. The CDR3 DNA reads TGCGCCAGCAGCCTTGACGGTGCCTACGAGCAGTACTTC. Protein product: CASSLDGAYEQYF. Drawing the rest from reference TRBV5-1 and TRBJ2-7, the complete variable domain is KAGVTQTPRYLIKTRGQQVTLSCSPISGHRSVSWYQQTPGQGLQFLFEYFSETQRNKGNFPGRFSGRQFSNSRSEMNVSTLELGDSALYLCASSLDGAYEQYFGPGTRLTVT.

The count of this clonotype is one. V gene TRBV28 combines with J gene TRBJ1-5; D might be TRBD1 (5 bases). V was cut by 7 bases and J by 0 bases, with 13 bases left in between. The CDR3 totals 15 residues. Germline V gives CDR1 MDHEN, CDR2 SYDVKM. In DNA, the CDR3 is TGTGCCAGCACCCCCGACAGAGCTAGCAATCAGCCCCAGCATTTT. It translates to CASTPDRASNQPQHF.

The gene calls are TRBV28 and TRBJ1-5; a weak D match, TRBD1 (5 bases). Germline CDR1 and CDR2: MDHEN and SYDVKM. The CDR3 has 15 amino acids. The V end was cut by 7 bases, the J end by 9 bases, with 22 bases between. Here the CDR3 DNA reads TGTGCCAGCATATCATCAGGGAGTGGAAGCGGGCCCCAGCATTTT. Its translation is CASISSGSGSGPQHF.

J is TRBJ2-5 and V is TRBV20-1; no reliable D call. Looked up from germline, CDR1 is DFQATT and CDR2 is SNEGSKA (reference sequence). Deletions cut 4 bases from V and 2 bases from J, with 11 bases between. The CDR3 consists of 13 residues. The CDR3 sequence: CSATLPGQETQYF. In nucleotides, the CDR3 is TGCAGTGCTACACTACCCGGGCAAGAGACCCAGTACTTC.

This clonotype has just a few counts. The J gene is TRBJ2-7, the V gene TRBV7-9; 7 positions match TRBD1. The CDR3 length is 17 residues. The germline V gene has CDR1 SEHNR and CDR2 FQNEAQ (reference sequence). Trimming removed 4 bases from V and 0 bases from J; junction bases left unmatched: 12. CDR3 residues: CASSSSTGTVYSYEQYF. CDR3 bases: TGTGCCAGCAGCTCGTCCACCGGGACAGTCTACTCCTACGAGCAGTACTTC.

This clonotype was counted between two and nine times. The chain combines TRBV7-7 with TRBJ2-2; 12 bases fit TRBD2. CDR1 SSHAT and CDR2 FNYEAQ come from the germline V gene (reference sequence). Trimming took 5 bases from V and 3 from J; bases not matched to a gene: 10. The CDR3 consists of 18 residues. As DNA, the CDR3 is TGTGCCAGCAGCCTATTGACTAGCGGGAGAGGGTACACCGGGGAGCTGTTTTTT. Residues: CASSLLTSGRGYTGELFF.

This clonotype was recorded a few times. The genes are TRBV7-2 and TRBJ2-7, with D maybe TRBD2 (5 bases). Germline V CDR1 and CDR2: SGHTA, FQGNSA. Between the trimmed V and J ends, which lost 2 bases and 7 bases, there was a span of 15 bases. The CDR3 sequence is 14 residues long. CDR3 nucleotides: TGTGCCAGCAGCTTAAATCTCGGCCGGGGTGAGCAGTACGTC. This codes for CASSLNLGRGEQYV.